These 20 T cell receptor beta chains originate from one sample sequenced in a study of early T cells in non-severe SARS-CoV-2 infection. Using its own MiXCR run on the 5' RACE reads, TCRdb lists one record per CDR3 protein. This sample has under 85,000 distinct CDR3 sequences, with 11% to 15% found just once. Material: whole blood. The receptors come from an adult who was a healthcare worker with PCR-confirmed SARS-CoV-2 infection or an uninfected control (not recorded which).

The gene calls are TRBV9 and TRBJ1-3; 9 bases fit TRBD1. The CDR3 runs to 15 residues. V was pared by 3 bases and J by 2 bases, with 3 bases of the junction left unmatched. Germline CDR1 reads SGDLS; CDR2 reads YYNGEE. CDR3: CASSEGTGPGNTIYF. In DNA form, the CDR3 reads TGTGCCAGCAGCGAGGGGACAGGGCCTGGAAACACCATATATTTT.

This clonotype was seen more than once but under ten times. V is TRBV7-3 and J is TRBJ2-1; TRBD1 might be the D (5 bases). CDR3 size: 15 residues. Trimming cost V 0 bases and J 6 bases, with 12 bases left between them. CDR1 and CDR2 (germline): SGHTA, FQGTGA. Written as DNA, the CDR3 is TGTGCCAGCAGCTTAACGGTGACAGTCTCCAATGAGCAGTTCTTC. Translating it yields CASSLTVTVSNEQFF.

V usage is TRBV6-1 and J usage is TRBJ1-1, with a weak D call TRBD1 (5 bases). The CDR3 contains 12 residues. V shed 4 bases and J shed 5 bases, with 8 bases lying between them. From germline, CDR1 is MNHNS and CDR2 SASEGT. CDR3 DNA sequence: TGTGCCAGCAGTGTAGGGGAAACTGAAGCTTTCTTT. Translation: CASSVGETEAFF.

The chain carries TRBV10-2 and TRBJ1-2, with 7 bases that match TRBD1. The trim removed 10 bases at V and 5 bases at J, leaving 13 bases unmatched. Germline V CDR1 and CDR2: WSHSY, SAAADI. The CDR3 has 14 amino acids. The CDR3 is CATYRDRGAYGYTF. CDR3 DNA sequence: TGCGCCACCTACAGGGACAGAGGGGCGTATGGCTACACCTTC.

In this sample, this clonotype turned up a few times. The V gene is TRBV19, the J gene TRBJ2-5, with 12 bases aligning to TRBD2. The CDR3 covers 15 residues. V lost 7 bases to trimming and J lost 2 bases; unmatched junction nucleotides: 5. Germline values: CDR1 LNHDA, CDR2 SQIVND (reference sequence). CDR3 loop: CASTSTSGGQETQYF. For the CDR3, the DNA is TGTGCCAGTACCTCGACTAGCGGGGGACAAGAGACCCAGTACTTC.

This clonotype was seen a few times. This chain uses TRBV19 with TRBJ2-1; D not certain. V lost 6 bases to trimming and J lost 2 bases, with 11 bases between them. Germline V gene data show CDR1 as LNHDA and CDR2 as SQIVND (reference sequence). CDR3 size: 14 residues. The CDR3 nucleotides read TGTGCCAGTAGGGAGTCTAGTGCCTACAATGAGCAGTTCTTC. Protein: CASRESSAYNEQFF.

J is TRBJ2-1 and V is TRBV5-1; D possibly corresponds to TRBD1 (5 bases). With 0 bases removed from V and 9 bases from J, the gap between germline ends came to 22 bases. Germline loops: CDR1 SGHRS, CDR2 YFSETQ. This CDR3 is 17 amino acids long. The CDR3 reads CASSLGQGVITRGEQFF. For the CDR3, the DNA is TGCGCCAGCAGCTTGGGGCAGGGCGTAATTACAAGGGGTGAGCAGTTCTTC.

This clonotype was found a few times. CDR3 sequence (DNA): TGTGCCAGCTCACTCGACAGTAATGAGCAGTTCTTC. Its translation is CASSLDSNEQFF. The gene calls are TRBV18 and TRBJ2-1; a possible D gene is TRBD1 (5 bases). The CDR3 is 12 amino acids. The germline gives CDR1 KGHSH, CDR2 LQKENI. With 4 bases removed from V and 7 bases from J, the gap between germline ends came to 8 bases.

This clonotype has ten or more counts. The chain joins TRBV7-3 to TRBJ2-2; D is possibly TRBD1 or TRBD2 (5 bases each). V gave up 4 bases and J gave up 4 bases, with 10 bases separating them. CDR1 and CDR2 from the germline V gene are SGHTA and FQGTGA. The CDR3 is made up of 14 amino acids. The CDR3 sequence: CASSWGKATGELFF. In DNA, the CDR3 is TGTGCCAGCAGCTGGGGGAAGGCCACCGGGGAGCTGTTTTTT.

This chain connects TRBV11-2 to TRBJ2-1; 9 bases match TRBD1. V shed 7 bases and J 6 bases; nucleotides not matched to a gene: 13. CDR1 SGHAT and CDR2 FQNNGV come from the germline V gene. This CDR3 spans 16 amino acids. In DNA form, the CDR3 reads TGTGCCAGCACCCCTCATCCGGACAGGGGAGGCAATGAGCAGTTCTTC. This codes for CASTPHPDRGGNEQFF.

This clonotype was seen a few times. V usage is TRBV20-1 and J usage is TRBJ2-1; the D gene is possibly TRBD1 (6 bases). From germline, CDR1 is DFQATT and CDR2 SNEGSKA (reference sequence). Trimming took 7 bases from V and 7 from J, leaving 20 bases between them. This CDR3 spans 14 amino acids. The CDR3 DNA reads TGCAGTGGAAGGGGGAACCCGGTCGGGAATGAGCAGTTCTTC. Translation gives CSGRGNPVGNEQFF.

This clonotype was found a few times. The rearrangement links TRBV11-2 to TRBJ2-7, with D tentatively TRBD1 or TRBD2 (5 bases each). The length of the CDR3 is 14 residues. The germline CDR1 and CDR2 sequences are SGHAT and FQNNGV. Trimming removed 5 bases from V and 2 bases from J, with 13 bases in between. The CDR3 DNA reads TGTGCCAGCAGCACTAGTAGGGGCCCCTACGAGCAGTACTTC. Translated, it gives CASSTSRGPYEQYF.

This clonotype was picked up many times. The rearrangement links TRBV9 to TRBJ2-7; 7 bases match TRBD1. The CDR3 extends over 15 amino acids. J gave up 6 bases and V 4 bases, and 13 bases lay outside the gene matches. CDR1 is SGDLS, CDR2 YYNGEE, per germline. CDR3 nucleotide sequence: TGTGCCAGCAGCTCACGACAGGGATCGGATGTCGAGCAGTACTTC. Its protein product is CASSSRQGSDVEQYF.

This clonotype was picked up a small number of times. The rearrangement links TRBV3-1 to TRBJ1-2; 7 bases map to TRBD1. CDR1 is LGHDT and CDR2 is YNNKEL in the germline V gene (reference sequence). V lost 4 bases, J lost 9 bases, and 5 bases stayed unmatched. The CDR3 totals 12 residues. The CDR3: CASSPRGLSYTF. The DNA for the CDR3 is TGTGCCAGCAGCCCTAGGGGGCTAAGCTACACCTTC.

The J gene is TRBJ2-5, the V gene TRBV7-6, with 9 bases aligning to TRBD1. Germline assignment: CDR1 SGHVS and CDR2 FNYEAQ. V lost 5 bases to trimming and J lost 4 bases; unmatched junction nucleotides: 8. CDR3 length: 15 residues. The CDR3: CASSAGQGVGETQYF. The CDR3 DNA reads TGTGCCAGCAGCGCGGGACAGGGTGTAGGAGAGACCCAGTACTTC.

J is TRBJ2-5 and V is TRBV7-2; 7 bases are a match to TRBD1. Germline V gene lookup returns CDR1 SGHTA and CDR2 FQGNSA. After removal of 6 bases from V and 1 base from J, the junction contained 5 bases not matched to a gene. This CDR3 has 14 amino acids. CDR3 sequence reads: CASRLTGIQETQYF. The CDR3 DNA reads TGTGCCAGCAGACTGACAGGGATCCAAGAGACCCAGTACTTC.

The J gene is TRBJ2-2, the V gene TRBV10-2; D might be TRBD2 (6 bases). V was shortened by 8 bases and J by 0 bases, with 10 bases between the two germline ends. CDR1 and CDR2 from the germline V gene are WSHSY and SAAADI. This CDR3 has 14 amino acids. The CDR3 DNA is TGCGCCAGCCGGACTATGGCGAACACCGGGGAGCTGTTTTTT. This translates into CASRTMANTGELFF.

This clonotype appeared a few times. The genes are TRBV7-9 and TRBJ2-7, with 9 bases lining up with TRBD1. Looked up from germline, CDR1 is SEHNR and CDR2 is FQNEAQ (reference sequence). This CDR3 contains 13 residues. Trimming at V came to 5 bases and at J to 5 bases, leaving 4 bases not matched to a gene. This CDR3 reads CASSRDRDHEQYF. CDR3 sequence (DNA): TGTGCCAGCAGCCGGGACAGGGACCACGAGCAGTACTTC.

This clonotype was found a few times. The chain links TRBV19 to TRBJ2-7; TRBD2 agrees at 10 bases. V shed 10 bases and J 5 bases; nucleotides not matched to a gene: 14. This CDR3 spans 15 amino acids. Per germline, CDR1 LNHDA and CDR2 SQIVND (reference sequence). CDR3 DNA sequence: TGTGCCACCCTAAGGAGCGGGGGGGCAAGGAACGAGCAGTACTTC. Encoded protein: CATLRSGGARNEQYF.

The V and J genes are TRBV7-2 and TRBJ2-2, with 9 nucleotides matching TRBD1. Trimming at V came to 5 bases and at J to 7 bases, leaving 14 bases not matched to a gene. CDR3 length: 17 amino acids. The germline gives CDR1 SGHTA, CDR2 FQGNSA. CDR3 residues: CASSQRPGTGLVGELFF. For the CDR3, the DNA is TGTGCCAGCAGCCAACGTCCCGGGACAGGGTTGGTCGGGGAGCTGTTTTTT.